What follows are 18 T cell receptor beta chains derived from one specimen sequenced in a study of T cells expressing NK-cell markers. TCRdb reanalyzed the 5' RACE reads and collapses them to one entry per CDR3 protein, without DNA. The repertoire table contains about 160,000 distinct CDR3 sequences. Material: blood T cells: a sorted CD56 or NKG2C T cell subset, CD4+ or CD8+ T cells, or bulk PBMC T cells (not recorded which). These receptors all come from a woman between 18 and 70 years old in good health.

The chain employs TRBV12-3 or TRBV12-4 and TRBJ1-2. The CDR3 consists of 15 residues. The CDR3 spells CASSEGLGANYGYTF.

The genes are TRBV11-3 and TRBJ2-5; the D call of TRBD1 rests on TCRdb alone, since no DNA is present to check it. This CDR3 region has 15 residues. Germline V CDR1 and CDR2: SGHNT, YENEEA. CDR3 residues: CASSPGQGTRETQYF.

The rearrangement links TRBV20-1 to TRBJ2-5; TCRdb names TRBD1, which stays unverified in the absence of DNA. Germline-derived CDR1 and CDR2 are DFQATT and SNEGSKA (reference sequence). The CDR3 is made up of 15 amino acids. The CDR3 here is CSAGHGETGWETQYF.

The genes are TRBV3-1 and TRBJ1-1. The CDR3 extends over 13 amino acids. The V gene's germline CDR1 is LGHDT and CDR2 YNNKEL (reference sequence). This CDR3 reads CASSQGRQTEAFF.

V is TRBV5-6 and J is TRBJ1-2; no DNA is available, so the TRBD1 call from TCRdb remains unchecked. The CDR3 length is 14 residues. The germline gives CDR1 SGHDT, CDR2 YYEEEE. The CDR3: CASSVIQGRRGYTF.

The rearrangement joins TRBV6-1 to TRBJ1-1; TCRdb proposes TRBD1, but this gene call is untestable without DNA. CDR1 and CDR2 from the germline V gene are MNHNS and SASEGT. The CDR3 covers 16 residues. The CDR3 sequence is CASSERFPGQPSEAFF.

CDR3 sequence: CASSQQQGGYTF. The chain couples TRBV3-1 to TRBJ1-2; TCRdb's D call of TRBD1 is untestable without DNA. Germline V lookup: CDR1 LGHDT, CDR2 YNNKEL (reference sequence). The CDR3 is 12 amino acids. The variable domain in full, completed from reference TRBV3-1 and TRBJ1-2, reads DTAVSQTPKYLVTQMGNDKSIKCEQNLGHDTMYWYKQDSKKFLKIMFSYNNKELIINETVPNRFSPKSPDKAHLNLHINSLELGDSAVYFCASSQQQGGYTFGSGTRLTVV.

The chain couples TRBV20-1 to TRBJ2-7; TCRdb gives TRBD2 as the D gene, but with no DNA this cannot be confirmed. This CDR3 is 15 amino acids long. CDR1 DFQATT and CDR2 SNEGSKA come from the germline V gene (reference sequence). The CDR3 loop is CSASGASGSRIEQYF.

The V call is TRBV6-1, the J call TRBJ1-3. The CDR3 is 14 amino acids. The germline CDR1 and CDR2 sequences are MNHNS and SASEGT. CDR3 loop: CASSEVGEGNTIYF.

The chain combines TRBV3-1 with TRBJ1-1. Germline CDR1 is LGHDT and CDR2 is YNNKEL (reference sequence). The CDR3 consists of 13 residues. This CDR3 is CASTPSGNTEAFF.

V and J are TRBV5-1 and TRBJ2-6. Germline lookup yields CDR1 SGHRS and CDR2 YFSETQ. The CDR3 consists of 16 residues. CDR3 sequence: CASSLKPETGANVLTF.

V usage is TRBV28 and J usage is TRBJ2-1; TCRdb's assignment of TRBD1 cannot be checked, as there is no DNA. This CDR3 has 14 residues. CDR1 is MDHEN, CDR2 SYDVKM, per germline. Here the CDR3 reads CASSLTGGDNEQFF.

The chain links TRBV7-2 to TRBJ1-5; TCRdb's assignment of TRBD1 cannot be checked, as there is no DNA. In germline, CDR1 is SGHTA, CDR2 FQGNSA. The CDR3 is 14 amino acids. The CDR3 region is CASSRDGGQQPQHF.

The rearrangement links TRBV28 to TRBJ1-2; TCRdb proposes TRBD1, but this gene call is untestable without DNA. The germline gives CDR1 MDHEN, CDR2 SYDVKM. This CDR3 has 15 amino acids. CDR3 protein: CASSPGGPTNYGYTF.

The V and J genes are TRBV5-1 and TRBJ1-1. This CDR3 has 13 residues. Germline lookup yields CDR1 SGHRS and CDR2 YFSETQ. The CDR3 here is CASRADTHTEAFF.

V usage is TRBV5-1 and J usage is TRBJ2-7; with no DNA, the TCRdb D assignment of TRBD1 cannot be verified. Germline V lookup: CDR1 SGHRS, CDR2 YFSETQ. The CDR3 extends over 16 amino acids. CDR3: CASSLGDRATLGEQYF.

The V gene is TRBV7-2, the J gene TRBJ2-7; TCRdb lists TRBD1, though no DNA is available to test this call. The CDR3 has 16 amino acids. Germline values: CDR1 SGHTA, CDR2 FQGNSA. The CDR3 loop reads CASSHRGGRSSYEQYF.

Here the CDR3 reads CASSLAGQTYEQYF. The genes are TRBV12-3 or TRBV12-4 and TRBJ2-7. The CDR3 is 14 residues long.